The 7 T cell receptor beta chains listed next were all sequenced from one sample in a study of response to subunit inactivated influenza vaccine. Using its own MiXCR run on the RT-PCR reads, TCRdb lists one record per CDR3 protein. The table lists 800,000 to 1,000,000 distinct CDR3 sequences, around 21% of them singletons, with roughly 10% in the top ten. Here the sequenced sample was PBMCs from blood, taken about 5 days after vaccination. The source of these receptors is a man aged 45-65 years who received an inactivated influenza vaccine.

Only a few counts were recorded for this clonotype. The chain is built from TRBV9 and TRBJ2-3; D gene unclear. V shed 3 bases and J shed 1 base, with 9 bases lying between them. Per the germline V gene, CDR1 is SGDLS and CDR2 is YYNGEE. The length of the CDR3 is 14 residues. Written as DNA, the CDR3 is TGTGCCAGCAGCGCCCACACCCGCACAGATACGCAGTATTTT. Protein product: CASSAHTRTDTQYF. Using reference TRBV9 and TRBJ2-3 for the parts outside the CDR3, the full variable domain is DSGVTQTPKHLITATGQRVTLRCSPRSGDLSVYWYQQSLDQGLQFLIQYYNGEERAKGNILERFSAQQFPDLHSELNLSSLELGDSALYFCASSAHTRTDTQYFGPGTRLTVL.

The V gene is TRBV20-1, the J gene TRBJ2-3, with TRBD2 matching 12 bases. V shed 0 bases and J 11 bases; nucleotides not matched to a gene: 6. In germline, CDR1 is DFQATT, CDR2 SNEGSKA (reference sequence). The CDR3 length is 14 residues. CDR3: CSARDSRLAGEQYF. The CDR3 region has the DNA TGCAGTGCTAGAGATTCCCGACTAGCGGGAGAGCAGTATTTT.

The J gene is TRBJ1-2, the V gene TRBV29-1, with D unclear. Trimming took 3 bases from V and 4 from J, leaving 12 bases between them. This CDR3 region has 13 residues. Germline V gene data show CDR1 as SQVTM and CDR2 as ANQGSEA. Written as DNA, the CDR3 is TGCAGCGTTGACCATCGACGGGGCTATGGCTACACCTTC. It is translated as CSVDHRRGYGYTF.

The chain carries TRBV11-2 and TRBJ2-6; the D call may be TRBD1 or TRBD2 (5 bases each). V lost 5 bases and J 0 bases, leaving 14 bases between the germline ends. The CDR3 loop spans 17 amino acids. Germline V lookup: CDR1 SGHAT, CDR2 FQNNGV. CDR3 loop: CASSQGTSSSGANVLTF. CDR3 nucleotide sequence: TGTGCCAGCAGCCAAGGGACGTCTAGCTCTGGGGCCAACGTCCTGACTTTC.

V usage is TRBV30 and J usage is TRBJ2-5; no clear D. Per germline, CDR1 GTSNPN and CDR2 SVGIG (reference sequence). Between the trimmed V and J ends, which lost 2 bases and 3 bases, there was a span of 4 bases. The CDR3 is made up of 11 amino acids. CDR3 loop: CAWSLKETQYF. The CDR3 DNA follows: TGTGCCTGGAGTCTGAAAGAGACCCAGTACTTC.

The chain recombines TRBV6-5 with TRBJ2-7; 10 bases are shared with TRBD2. This CDR3 has 18 amino acids. V dropped 0 bases and J dropped 4; count of bases not matched to a gene: 12. CDR1 is MNHEY and CDR2 is SVGAGI in the germline V gene. The CDR3 region has the DNA TGTGCCAGCAGTTACTCGATGGCTAGCGGGGGCCTTCCGTACGAGCAGTACTTC. Its protein product is CASSYSMASGGLPYEQYF.

This chain links TRBV6-5 with TRBJ2-7, with D possibly matching TRBD1 (6 bases). The V end lost 5 bases, the J end lost 5 bases, and 16 bases lay between the germline ends. Germline V gene sequence: CDR1 MNHEY, CDR2 SVGAGI. This CDR3 spans 14 amino acids. The CDR3 loop is CASSTTGRVNEQYF. CDR3 bases: TGTGCCAGCAGTACTACAGGGCGGGTGAACGAGCAGTACTTC.